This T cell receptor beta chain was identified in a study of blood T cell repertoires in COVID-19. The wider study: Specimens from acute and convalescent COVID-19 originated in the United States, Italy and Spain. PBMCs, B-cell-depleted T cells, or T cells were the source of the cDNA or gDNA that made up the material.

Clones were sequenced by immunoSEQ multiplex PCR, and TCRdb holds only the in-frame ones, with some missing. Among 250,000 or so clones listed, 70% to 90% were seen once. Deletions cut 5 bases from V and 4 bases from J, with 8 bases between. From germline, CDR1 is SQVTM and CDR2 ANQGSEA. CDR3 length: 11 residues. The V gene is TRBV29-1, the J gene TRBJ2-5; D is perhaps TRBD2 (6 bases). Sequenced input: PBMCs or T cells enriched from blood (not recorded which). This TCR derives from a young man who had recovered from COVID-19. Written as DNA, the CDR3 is TGCAGCGTTCAACTAGCAGAGACCCAGTACTTC. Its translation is CSVQLAETQYF.